What follows describes a single T cell receptor beta chain. What it binds is not known. The data are from a study of a mutant IDH1 vaccine in newly diagnosed glioma. Study summary: In weeks 1, 3, 5, 7, 11, 15, 19 and 23, patients were immunized, eight times in all.

The J segment lost 5 bases and the V segment lost 4 bases, leaving 8 bases of the junction unmatched. Germline V gene lookup returns CDR1 LNHDA and CDR2 SQIVND (reference sequence). The CDR3 length is 15 residues. The protocol was immunoSEQ multiplex PCR, while the TCRdb copy is restricted to in-frame clones and leaves out a portion. The sample includes about 37,000 clones, about 80% of them seen just once. Time point of the sample: week 5, during vaccination. Mutant IDH1 20-mer peptide, at 300 ug, made up each vaccine dose, with topical imiquimod. The genes are TRBV19 and TRBJ2-5; 9 nucleotides align to TRBD2. This TCR derives from a young man with glioma. Sequencing used PBMCs, obtained from a glioma patient whose treatment included an IDH1 peptide vaccine. The CDR3 nucleotides read TGTGCCAGTAGTACCGGGACTAGCTTTTTGGAGACCCAGTACTTC. This encodes CASSTGTSFLETQYF.